This entry is about one T cell receptor beta chain. This clone was found once. What antigen it recognizes has not been identified. No base-level quality is on record; no much larger clone is a single base apart. This entry comes from a study of cytomegalovirus exposure and HLA in healthy donors (dated by TCRdb to the late 2010s). Looking at the study overall: In an earlier analysis of 587 of the donors, under 300 Gb of sequence data and 90 million to 120 million unique TCR beta sequences from about 190 million T cells were reported. An early release covering around 630 HLA-typed donors comprised 250 to 350 gigabases of sequencing data and approximately 80 million unique TCR sequences. Of the roughly 410 genotyped donors, less than 90% were placed in the genetic ancestry cluster associated with self-reported Caucasian donors. The aim of the study was to test whether cataloging public T cell receptors could identify signatures of past pathogen exposure. The study profiled the T cell repertoires of around 700 subjects by immunosequencing and related them to cytomegalovirus serostatus. A separate validation cohort of about 110 different subjects was used in addition to the approximately 670-subject first cohort. High-throughput TCR immunosequencing, statistical association of individual TCRs with disease status, and machine learning were combined to predict cytomegalovirus infection status. In a later analysis, previously published TCR beta repertoires from 550 to 750 donors were re-analyzed and high-resolution HLA genotyping was added so that TCR occurrence patterns could be studied. In the later analysis, no new phenotypic data were used to find candidate immune exposures; instead, reliance was placed on TCR beta sequences and their occurrence across donors. An earlier analysis of 587 of the donors used high-throughput TCR beta sequencing to judge whether each TCR beta V gene segment behaved as functional or pseudogenic. Donor age, sex, ethnicity and CMV serostatus were collected together with the repertoire data. Genome-wide SNP genotypes for about three fifths of the roughly 670 donors were used in a later genetic analysis, which treated that subset as a discovery cohort. Every repertoire in the discovery cohort had been generated on one and the same sequencing platform. Both class I and class II loci were covered by HLA typing, at four-digit resolution. Typing coverage differed by locus: A, B, C, DRB1 and DQB1 were typed in about 629-640 donors, DQA1 in about 560, DPA1 in around 600, and DPB1 in 400 to 480. Four to six DR-DQ haplotypes were handled as single units for association and clustering, since linkage in the cohort was strong. On average, about 240,000 unique TCR beta nucleotide sequences were sequenced per donor among several hundred genotyped donors of the cohort, with 15% to 20% of those sequences being non-productive.

The cohort consisted of 600 or so healthy bone marrow donors. All cohort members were sampled while nominally healthy, although unrecorded immune exposures were likely present. The donor was CMV seropositive and was included in the group of 300 or so seropositive cohort members. A peripheral blood sample was collected from each donor, and TCR beta sequencing was performed on peripheral blood mononuclear cells. The Qiagen DNeasy Blood Extraction Kit was used to extract genomic DNA from the blood cell samples. On the study overall, not on this receptor specifically: This cohort had only TCR beta chains sequenced, and the lack of alpha or paired-chain data limited which features could be detected. In vitro tests confirmed that a few of the cytomegalovirus-associated TCR beta chains recognize cytomegalovirus antigens. Compared with the 666-donor mean, donors in an Asian-associated ancestry cluster had fewer N-insertions in productive TCRs, according to a later genetic analysis. In a later analysis, TCR association rates were found to vary across HLA loci, with the most associated TCRs seen for DRB1 alleles and the fewest for HLA-C alleles. CMV serostatus was the only immune exposure information available for the cohort. A cluster of highly shared sequence variants was judged likely to be a technical artifact of the sequencing pipeline. The authors suggested that the approach could potentially be extended to other disease states and immunological phenotypes. Most CMV-associated TCR beta chains appeared to be HLA-restricted in a later analysis, and the HLA associations seemed to be driven largely by CMV exposure. Across donors, most TCR sequences were observed very rarely, whereas some public TCRs were present in many individuals. A further reported finding was that TCR beta sequences accurately predicted the HLA-A and HLA-B alleles for most subjects in the first cohort. Compared with equally common non-associated chains, HLA-associated TCR beta chains in a later analysis were more clonally expanded and had lower generation probabilities. Because the 87-base-pair reads could not distinguish some IMGT-functional V segments, including TRBV6-2 and TRBV6-3, those segments were excluded. Presence/absence analyses assumed roughly uniform sequencing depth across donors, an assumption that may not hold. In a later analysis, 16,951 TCR beta sequences were associated with specific HLA alleles at a false discovery rate of 0.05. When HLA alleles, especially DR and DQ, strongly co-occurred, TCR associations were difficult to assign to individual alleles. A later genetic analysis associated a missense DCLRE1C variant with V-gene and J-gene trimming of TCR beta chains, and an independent cohort replicated the association. The study listed approximately 150 TCR beta chains as associated with cytomegalovirus. Because counts were too low, seventeen rarely observed V segments, including chromosome 9 orphons, were left out of the earlier analysis of approximately 580 of the donors. Correlated functional status among segregating V segments might be attributable to linkage disequilibrium, but an unknown experimental factor could not be ruled out. Because some donors lacked HLA typing at each locus, the association tests relied only on the typed subset. Several of the top co-occurrence clusters appeared to be linked to parvovirus B19, influenza, CMV and Epstein-Barr virus, according to a later analysis. The classifier was reported to diagnose cytomegalovirus status with high specificity and sensitivity in both the original cohort and the validation cohort. An earlier analysis of around 600 of the donors showed that most TCR beta V segments appeared in productive rearrangements either about 87% or about 30% of the time, which broadly matched IMGT annotations.

In the germline V gene, CDR1 corresponds to LGHNT and CDR2 to FRNRAP. Reading from cysteine to phenylalanine, the CDR3 counts 12 amino acids. Left in the record is the CDR3 DNA by itself, 36 bases read in frame from the first base. Trimming removed 2 bases from V and 5 bases from J, leaving 7 bases between the germline ends. Library prep was done by the immunoSEQ multiplex PCR assay. For the multiplex PCR, a mixture combining 60 forward primers for TCR Vbeta segments and 13 reverse primers for TCR Jbeta segments was used. The CDR3 region of rearranged TCR beta genes was amplified from genomic DNA with a multiplex PCR assay. The Illumina HiSeq System was used to sequence the amplified TCR beta libraries as 87-base-pair reads. As for the authors' bioinformatics: A later analysis counted about 80 million unique TCR beta chains across the 500 to 850 repertoires, and 9.5 million to 11 million of these chains were shared by at least two donors. A nearest-neighbor algorithm error-corrected the raw reads and collapsed the reads into unique sequences, merging closely related sequences to remove PCR and sequencing errors. Alignment of CDR3 sequences to IMGT reference sequences was used to assign V, D and J gene segments. For a sequence to be retained, a match of at least six nucleotides to both a V gene segment and a J gene segment was required. Rearrangements were classified as productive when the CDR3 lacked stop codons and remained in frame with V and J, and all other rearrangements were classified as non-productive. CDR3 was defined by IMGT convention, running from the second conserved V-encoded cysteine to the conserved J-encoded phenylalanine. The earlier analysis of around 640 of the donors excluded sequences that lacked an unambiguous match to a single V gene segment. An earlier analysis of 500 to 600 of the donors classified V segments as functional when productive rearrangements were above 56.7% and as segregating when the standard deviation between donors was above 5%. A statistical classification framework was built for diagnosing cytomegalovirus status from the catalog of TCR beta chain sequences. In a later analysis, TCR nucleotide sequences were compared against IMGT/GENE-DB human TR gene sequences so that V and J genes could be assigned. In a later analysis, CDR3 sequences and most-parsimonious VDJ recombination scenarios were assigned using the TCRdist pipeline. In a later analysis, every TCR beta chain was defined by the combination of its CDR3 amino acid sequence and its V-gene family, and reads without a unique V-gene family were dropped. To address suspected cross-contamination and a sequencing artifact, a later analysis removed roughly 640 highly shared, low-generation-probability nucleotide sequences. In a later analysis, a clonal expansion index for each public chain was calculated from normalized within-repertoire ranks of inferred template counts. In a later analysis, generation probabilities were computed using a VDJ recombination model fitted to out-of-frame rearrangements, and the results were checked against IGoR. In a later analysis, hypergeometric tests were used to score TCR-TCR, TCR-HLA and TCR-CMV co-occurrence, with a repertoire-size bias correction applied to TCR pairs. To estimate false discovery rates, a later analysis permuted the HLA or CMV assignments 20 times. In a later analysis, co-occurring TCRs were grouped using DBSCAN, and TCRdist sequence similarity was added for clustering within HLA-allele-positive subsets. Co-occurrence clustering excluded repertoires with fewer than 30,000 or more than 120,000 public chains, plus five with anomalous nucleotide sharing. In TCRdb, the immuneACCESS table is reduced to in-frame sequences with V and J assigned. These tables do not hold every clone; where another copy was compared, an unresolved V gene accounts for under half, and the others remain unexplained. That table furnishes V, J and clone size, whereas the DNA furnished D and trimming. This sample lists some 130,000 clones; about 80% were detected once. Of the sample, 5% to 8.5% falls within the top ten clones.

This receptor was taken from a man aged 40-55 years in good health and CMV-seropositive. Material for sequencing was PBMCs. Recombination linked TRBV12-5 to TRBJ2-7; no D gene can be assigned with confidence. In nucleotide form, the sequence is TGTGCTAGTGGTTTGTCGAGGAACGAGCAGTACTTC. Translated, it gives CASGLSRNEQYF.